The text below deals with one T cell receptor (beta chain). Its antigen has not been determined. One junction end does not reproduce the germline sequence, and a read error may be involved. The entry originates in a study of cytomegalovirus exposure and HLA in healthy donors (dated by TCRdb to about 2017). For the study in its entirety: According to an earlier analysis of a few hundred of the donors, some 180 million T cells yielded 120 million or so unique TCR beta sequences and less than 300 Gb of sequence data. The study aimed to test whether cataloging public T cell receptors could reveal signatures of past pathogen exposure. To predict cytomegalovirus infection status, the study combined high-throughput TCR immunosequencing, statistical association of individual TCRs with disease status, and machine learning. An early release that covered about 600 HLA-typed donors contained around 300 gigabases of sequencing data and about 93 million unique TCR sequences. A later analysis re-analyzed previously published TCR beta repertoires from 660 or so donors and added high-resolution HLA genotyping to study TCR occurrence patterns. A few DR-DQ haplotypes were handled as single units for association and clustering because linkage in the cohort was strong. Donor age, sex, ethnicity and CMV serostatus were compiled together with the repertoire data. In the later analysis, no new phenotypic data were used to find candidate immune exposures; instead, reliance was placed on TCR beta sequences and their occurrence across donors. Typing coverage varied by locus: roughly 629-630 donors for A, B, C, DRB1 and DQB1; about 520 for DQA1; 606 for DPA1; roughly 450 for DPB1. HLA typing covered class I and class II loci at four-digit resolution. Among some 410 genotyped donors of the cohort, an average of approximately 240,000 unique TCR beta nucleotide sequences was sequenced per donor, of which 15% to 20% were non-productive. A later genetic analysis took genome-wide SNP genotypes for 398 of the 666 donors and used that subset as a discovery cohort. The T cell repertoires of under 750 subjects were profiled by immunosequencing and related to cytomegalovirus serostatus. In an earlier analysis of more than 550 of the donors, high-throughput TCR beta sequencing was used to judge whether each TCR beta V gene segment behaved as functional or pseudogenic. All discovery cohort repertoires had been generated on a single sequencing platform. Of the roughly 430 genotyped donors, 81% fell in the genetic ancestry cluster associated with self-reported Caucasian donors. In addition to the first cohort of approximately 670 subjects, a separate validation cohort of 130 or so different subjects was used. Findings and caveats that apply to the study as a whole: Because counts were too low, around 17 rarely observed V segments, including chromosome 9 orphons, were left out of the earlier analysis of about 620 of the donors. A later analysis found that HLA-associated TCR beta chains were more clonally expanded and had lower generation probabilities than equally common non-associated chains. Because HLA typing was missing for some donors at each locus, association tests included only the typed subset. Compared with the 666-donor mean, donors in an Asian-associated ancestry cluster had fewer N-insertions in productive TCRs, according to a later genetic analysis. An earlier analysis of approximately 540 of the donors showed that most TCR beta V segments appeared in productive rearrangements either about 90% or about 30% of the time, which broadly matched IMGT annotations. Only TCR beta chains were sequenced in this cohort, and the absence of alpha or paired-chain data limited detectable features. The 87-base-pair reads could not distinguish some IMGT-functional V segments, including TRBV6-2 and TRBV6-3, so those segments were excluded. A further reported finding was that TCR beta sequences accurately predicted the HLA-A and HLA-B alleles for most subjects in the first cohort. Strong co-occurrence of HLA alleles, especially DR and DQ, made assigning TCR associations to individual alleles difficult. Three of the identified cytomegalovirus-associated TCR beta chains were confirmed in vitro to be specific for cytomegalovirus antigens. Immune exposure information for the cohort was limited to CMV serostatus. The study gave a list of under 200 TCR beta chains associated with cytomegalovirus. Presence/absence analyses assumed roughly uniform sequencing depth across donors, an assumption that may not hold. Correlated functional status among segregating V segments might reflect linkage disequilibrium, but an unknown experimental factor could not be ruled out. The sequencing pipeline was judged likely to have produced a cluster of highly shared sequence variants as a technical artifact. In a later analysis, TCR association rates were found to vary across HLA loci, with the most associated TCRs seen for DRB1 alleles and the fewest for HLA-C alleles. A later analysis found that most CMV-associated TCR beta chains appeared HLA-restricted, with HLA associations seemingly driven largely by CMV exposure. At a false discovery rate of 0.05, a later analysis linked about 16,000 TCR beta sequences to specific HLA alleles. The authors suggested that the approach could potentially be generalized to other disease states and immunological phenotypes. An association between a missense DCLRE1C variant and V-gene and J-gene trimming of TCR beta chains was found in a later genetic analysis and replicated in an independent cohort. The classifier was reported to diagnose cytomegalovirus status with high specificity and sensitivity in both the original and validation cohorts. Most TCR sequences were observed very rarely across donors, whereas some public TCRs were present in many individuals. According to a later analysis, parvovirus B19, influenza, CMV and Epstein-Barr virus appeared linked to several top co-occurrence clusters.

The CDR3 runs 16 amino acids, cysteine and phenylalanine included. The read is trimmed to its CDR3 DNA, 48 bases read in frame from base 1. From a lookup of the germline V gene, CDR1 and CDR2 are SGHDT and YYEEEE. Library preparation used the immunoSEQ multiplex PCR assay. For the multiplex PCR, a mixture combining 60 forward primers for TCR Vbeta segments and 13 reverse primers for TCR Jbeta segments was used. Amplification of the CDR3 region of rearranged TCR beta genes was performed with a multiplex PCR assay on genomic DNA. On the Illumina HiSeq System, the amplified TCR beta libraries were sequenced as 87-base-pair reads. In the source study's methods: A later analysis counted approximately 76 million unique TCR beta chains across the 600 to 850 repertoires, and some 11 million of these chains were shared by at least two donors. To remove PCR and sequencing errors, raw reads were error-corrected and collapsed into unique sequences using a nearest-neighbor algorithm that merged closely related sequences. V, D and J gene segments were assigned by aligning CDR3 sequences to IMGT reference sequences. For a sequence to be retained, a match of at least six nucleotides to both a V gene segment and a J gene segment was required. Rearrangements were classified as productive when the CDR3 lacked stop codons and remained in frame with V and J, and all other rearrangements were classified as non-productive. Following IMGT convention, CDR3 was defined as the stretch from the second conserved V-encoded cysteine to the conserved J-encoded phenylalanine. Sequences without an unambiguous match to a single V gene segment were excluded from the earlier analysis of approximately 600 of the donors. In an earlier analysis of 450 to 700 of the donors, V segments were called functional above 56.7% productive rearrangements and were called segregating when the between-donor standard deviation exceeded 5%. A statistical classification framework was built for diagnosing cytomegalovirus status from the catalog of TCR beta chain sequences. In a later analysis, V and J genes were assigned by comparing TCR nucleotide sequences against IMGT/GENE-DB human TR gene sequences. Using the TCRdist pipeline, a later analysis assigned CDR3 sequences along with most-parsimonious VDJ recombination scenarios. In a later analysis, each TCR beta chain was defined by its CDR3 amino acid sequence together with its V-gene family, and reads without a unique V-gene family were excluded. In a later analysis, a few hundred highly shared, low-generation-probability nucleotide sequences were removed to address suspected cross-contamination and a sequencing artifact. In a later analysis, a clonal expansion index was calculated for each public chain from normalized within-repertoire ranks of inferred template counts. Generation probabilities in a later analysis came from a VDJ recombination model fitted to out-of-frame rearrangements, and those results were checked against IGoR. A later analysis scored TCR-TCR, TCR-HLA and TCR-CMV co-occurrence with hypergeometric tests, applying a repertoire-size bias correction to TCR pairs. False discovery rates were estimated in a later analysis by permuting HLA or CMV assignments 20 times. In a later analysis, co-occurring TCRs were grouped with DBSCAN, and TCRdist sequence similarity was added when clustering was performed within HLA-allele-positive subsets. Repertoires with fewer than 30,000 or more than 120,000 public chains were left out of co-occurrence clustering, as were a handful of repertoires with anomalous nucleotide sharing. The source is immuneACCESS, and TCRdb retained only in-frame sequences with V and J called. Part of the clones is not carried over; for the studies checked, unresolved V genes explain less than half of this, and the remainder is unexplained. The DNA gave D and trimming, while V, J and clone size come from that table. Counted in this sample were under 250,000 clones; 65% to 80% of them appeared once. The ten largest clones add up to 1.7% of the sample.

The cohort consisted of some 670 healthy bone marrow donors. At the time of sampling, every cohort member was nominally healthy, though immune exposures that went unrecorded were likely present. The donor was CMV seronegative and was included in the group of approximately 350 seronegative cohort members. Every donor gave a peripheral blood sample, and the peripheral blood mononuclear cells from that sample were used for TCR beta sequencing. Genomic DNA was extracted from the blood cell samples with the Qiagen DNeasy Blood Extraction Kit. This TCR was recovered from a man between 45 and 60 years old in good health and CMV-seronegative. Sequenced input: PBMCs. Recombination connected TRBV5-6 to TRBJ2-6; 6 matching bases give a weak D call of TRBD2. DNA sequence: TGTGCCAGCAGCTTGAGAGCGGGCTCTGGGGCCAACGGCCTGACTTTC. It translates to CASSLRAGSGANGLTF.